This T cell receptor (beta chain) was found in a study of T cells in Graves' hyperthyroidism and ophthalmopathy. Turning to the study itself: Upon initial diagnosis and before any treatment, peripheral blood was collected. General study findings and limits: In the blood, most expanded thyroid clonotypes above 0.001 appeared as well.

From RNA transcripts, TCR beta CDR3 regions were amplified. HTBI primers were used for first-round RT-PCR of the TCR CDR3. TCRdb analysed the multiplex PCR reads with MiXCR anew, one entry per CDR3 protein. This repertoire shows roughly 700,000 distinct CDR3 sequences, around 16% found once; its top ten account for around 16%. The germline gives CDR1 LGHDT, CDR2 YNNKEL (reference sequence). The V end lost 1 base, the J end lost 6 bases, and 6 bases lay between the germline ends. The CDR3 consists of 12 residues. The authors took PBMCs from 10 ml fresh peripheral blood. This clonotype has ten or more counts. Antigen: not known.

The chain couples TRBV3-1 to TRBJ1-2, with a possible D match to TRBD1 (5 bases). Sequencing was carried out using blood. The TCR was taken from a man between 50 and 59 years old with Graves' hyperthyroidism. The CDR3 coding sequence is TGTGCCAGCAGCCAAGGCAGGGATGGCTACACCTTC. Encoded protein: CASSQGRDGYTF.